This TCR beta chain was observed in a study of T cells and Merkel cell carcinoma outcomes. Study-level results: Repertoire plus T-cell density reportedly predicted Merkel cell carcinoma outcomes.

On this clone itself: Its cognate antigen is unknown.

TCRdb keeps only in-frame clones here, not all; method: immunoSEQ multiplex PCR. The sample includes 10,000 to 15,000 clones, around 95% seen only once; the top ten take about 0.95%. CDR1 is SGHRS, CDR2 YFSETQ, per germline. The CDR3 contains 14 residues. Between the trimmed V and J ends, which lost 4 bases and 2 bases, there was a span of 9 bases. The chain is built from TRBV5-1 and TRBJ2-2; no definite D call. Source material: tumor tissue from Merkel cell carcinoma. This TCR came from a human donor with Merkel cell carcinoma. CDR3: CASSLDGNTGELFF. Here the CDR3 DNA reads TGCGCCAGCAGCCTAGACGGTAACACCGGGGAGCTGTTTTTT.